Reported below is one T cell receptor (beta chain). Its matching antigen is unknown. The table came from immunoSEQ multiplex PCR; TCRdb's copy has only in-frame clones and leaves some out. The sample has just over 150,000 clones, about nine tenths seen once. The trim removed 0 bases at V and 2 bases at J, leaving 13 bases unmatched. The CDR3 consists of 19 residues. The germline CDR1 and CDR2 sequences are SGHKS and YYEKEE (reference sequence). These data belong to a study of T cell responses to AZD1222 COVID-19 vaccine. General study findings and limits: There were vaccine-associated CD4 TCRs across spike, dominant at 160-218 and 743-854. Reportedly, nearly half the spike-specific TCRs target unmutated variant regions.

The material was peripheral blood, obtained on day 0 of AZD1222 vaccination. The gene calls are TRBV5-5 and TRBJ2-1; 8 nucleotides line up with TRBD2. This TCR derives from an adult in good health. The CDR3 sequence: CASSLVATSELPAYNEQFF. In DNA, the CDR3 is TGTGCCAGCAGCTTGGTGGCGACTAGCGAACTCCCCGCCTACAATGAGCAGTTCTTC.